What follows describes a single T cell receptor (beta chain). Which antigen it targets is not known. Base qualities are not at hand, and no much larger clone is one base apart. This entry is derived from a study of blood T cell repertoires in COVID-19 (dated by TCRdb to 2020 to 2022). For context, the study as a whole: Samples from collaborators originated in the United States, Italy and Spain and spanned both the acute and convalescent phases of COVID-19. The prospective study material was composed of cDNA or gDNA derived from T cells, B-cell-depleted T cells, or PBMCs. Deeply sampled blood TCRbeta repertoires from subjects exposed to, actively infected with, or recovered from COVID-19 were included in the dataset. A freely available public database, intended as a resource for researchers studying the immune response to SARS-CoV-2, is where the repertoires were released. Samples were obtained from the ongoing ImmuneRACE study (first 160 participants) and from 1,254 subjects provided by 6 global collaborators. The sample metadata nearly always contained a de-identified subject ID, COVID-19 status, age in years and sex. Where HLA class I and class II types were available, the types were taken from metadata supplied by the sample provider, not from assay-based typing.

Beyond this particular receptor, the publication reports: The amount of clinical and demographic metadata varied by source and participant and was provided uncurated.

Including the terminal cysteine and phenylalanine, the CDR3 comprises 16 residues. The CDR3 DNA has 48 bases and is translated from base 1. Looking up the germline V gene (reference sequence) yields CDR1 MNHNY and CDR2 SVGAGI. V loses 5 bases, J loses 3 bases, and the germline ends lie 20 bases apart. The collaborating institutions used their own protocols to collect whole blood in K2EDTA tubes. For TCRbeta analysis, collaborators shipped samples as frozen whole blood, isolated PBMCs, or DNA extracted from either of those sample types. TCRbeta CDR3 regions were amplified from genomic DNA by means of the immunoSEQ Assay, a bias-controlled multiplex PCR. Per the source publication's procedure: Within the assay, amplification of reference gene primers was used to estimate how many nucleated cells each sample contained. Sequence reads were collapsed and filtered to measure the absolute abundance of every unique TCRbeta CDR3 rearrangement. For each sample, productive Simpson clonality was calculated by taking the square root of Simpson's diversity index across productive rearrangements. TCRdb holds this immuneACCESS table with in-frame rearrangements only. Some clones are missing; in checked studies, unresolved V genes explain under half, and the rest has no known cause. That table gives V, J and clone size, and the DNA gave D and trimming. The sample includes about 74,000 clones, with about nine tenths observed a single time. Clones ranked in the top ten supply 1.4% to 1.5% of the sample.

The specimen was peripheral blood. The clonotype was recovered from a man aged 45-60 years with acute or convalescent COVID-19. The chain is made from TRBV6-6 and TRBJ2-7; the D gene is possibly TRBD1, with 6 bases matching. The CDR3 region has the sequence CASSRLVDSQYYEQYF. The DNA reads as follows: TGTGCCAGCAGTCGGCTCGTGGACAGTCAATACTACGAGCAGTACTTC.